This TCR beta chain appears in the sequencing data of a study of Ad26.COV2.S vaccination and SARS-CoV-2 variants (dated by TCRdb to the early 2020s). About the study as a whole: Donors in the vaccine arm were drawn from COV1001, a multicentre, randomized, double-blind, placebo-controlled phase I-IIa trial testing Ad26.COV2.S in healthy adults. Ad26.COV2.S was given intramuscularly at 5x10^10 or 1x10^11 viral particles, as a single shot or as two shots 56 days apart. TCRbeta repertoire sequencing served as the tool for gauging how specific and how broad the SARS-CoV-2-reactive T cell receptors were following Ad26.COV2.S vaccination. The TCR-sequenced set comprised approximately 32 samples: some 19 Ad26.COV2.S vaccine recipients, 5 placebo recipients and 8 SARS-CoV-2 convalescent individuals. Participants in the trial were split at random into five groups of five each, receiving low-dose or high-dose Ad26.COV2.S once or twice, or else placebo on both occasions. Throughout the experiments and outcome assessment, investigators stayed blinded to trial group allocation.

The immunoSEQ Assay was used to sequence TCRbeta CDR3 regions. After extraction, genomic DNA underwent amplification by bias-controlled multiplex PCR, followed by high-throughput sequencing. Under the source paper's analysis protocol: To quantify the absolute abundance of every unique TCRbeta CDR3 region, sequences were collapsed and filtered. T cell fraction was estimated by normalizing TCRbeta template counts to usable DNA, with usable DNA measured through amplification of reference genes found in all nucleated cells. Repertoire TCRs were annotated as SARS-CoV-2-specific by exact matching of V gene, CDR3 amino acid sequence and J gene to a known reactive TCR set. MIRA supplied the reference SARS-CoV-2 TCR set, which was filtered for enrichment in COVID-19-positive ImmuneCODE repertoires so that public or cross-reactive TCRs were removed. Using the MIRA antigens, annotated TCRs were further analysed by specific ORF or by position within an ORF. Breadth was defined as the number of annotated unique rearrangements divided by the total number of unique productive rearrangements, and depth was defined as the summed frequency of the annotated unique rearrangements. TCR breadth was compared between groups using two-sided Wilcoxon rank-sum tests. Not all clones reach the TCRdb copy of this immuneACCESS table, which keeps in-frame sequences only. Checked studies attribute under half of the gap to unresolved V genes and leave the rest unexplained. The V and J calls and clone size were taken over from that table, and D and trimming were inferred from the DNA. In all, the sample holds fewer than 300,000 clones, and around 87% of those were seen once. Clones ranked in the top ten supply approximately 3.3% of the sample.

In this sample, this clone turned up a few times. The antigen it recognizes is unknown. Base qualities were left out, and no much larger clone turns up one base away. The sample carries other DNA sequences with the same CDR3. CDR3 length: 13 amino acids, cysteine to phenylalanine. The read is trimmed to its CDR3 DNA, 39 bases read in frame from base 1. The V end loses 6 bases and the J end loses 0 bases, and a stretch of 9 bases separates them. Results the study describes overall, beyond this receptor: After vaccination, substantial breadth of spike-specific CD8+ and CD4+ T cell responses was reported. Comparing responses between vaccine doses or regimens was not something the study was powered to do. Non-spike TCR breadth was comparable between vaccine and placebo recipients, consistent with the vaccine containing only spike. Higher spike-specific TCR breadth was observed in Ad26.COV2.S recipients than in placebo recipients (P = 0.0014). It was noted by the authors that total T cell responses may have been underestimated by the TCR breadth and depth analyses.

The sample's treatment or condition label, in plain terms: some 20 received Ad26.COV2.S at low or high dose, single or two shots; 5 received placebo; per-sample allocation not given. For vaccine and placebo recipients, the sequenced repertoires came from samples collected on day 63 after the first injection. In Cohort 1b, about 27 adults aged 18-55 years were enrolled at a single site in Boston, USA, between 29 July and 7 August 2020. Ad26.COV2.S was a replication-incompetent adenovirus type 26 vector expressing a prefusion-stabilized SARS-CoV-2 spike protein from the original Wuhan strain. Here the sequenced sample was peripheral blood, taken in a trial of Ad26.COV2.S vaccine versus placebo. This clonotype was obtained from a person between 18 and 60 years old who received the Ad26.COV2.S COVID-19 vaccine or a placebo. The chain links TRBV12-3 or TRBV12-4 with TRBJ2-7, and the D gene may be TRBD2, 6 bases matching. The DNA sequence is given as TGTGCCAGCAGGGCCGGGGGCTCCTACGAGCAGTACTTC. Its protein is CASRAGGSYEQYF.